The TCR beta chain described here comes from a study of T cell responses to AZD1222 COVID-19 vaccine. Broader study findings: Along spike, vaccine-associated CD4 TCRs were found throughout, with dominance at 160-218 and 743-854. Just a handful of people given AZD1222 tested seropositive at baseline.

About this clone: Its specificity is not known.

CDR1 SGHAT and CDR2 FQNNGV come from the germline V gene. CDR3 length: 14 residues. Trimming removed 0 bases from V and 3 bases from J; junction bases left unmatched: 1. The data were produced by immunoSEQ multiplex PCR, yet TCRdb's version contains in-frame clones alone and is incomplete. The table shows around 88,000 clones, with roughly 89% occurring only once. This sequence was found in an adult in good health. The V call is TRBV11-2, the J call TRBJ2-7, with TRBD1 identical over 8 bases. Sequenced material: peripheral blood, taken on day 0 of MenACWY control vaccination. The CDR3 DNA follows: TGTGCCAGCAGCTTAGAACAGGGGGGCTACGAGCAGTACTTC. Its protein product is CASSLEQGGYEQYF.